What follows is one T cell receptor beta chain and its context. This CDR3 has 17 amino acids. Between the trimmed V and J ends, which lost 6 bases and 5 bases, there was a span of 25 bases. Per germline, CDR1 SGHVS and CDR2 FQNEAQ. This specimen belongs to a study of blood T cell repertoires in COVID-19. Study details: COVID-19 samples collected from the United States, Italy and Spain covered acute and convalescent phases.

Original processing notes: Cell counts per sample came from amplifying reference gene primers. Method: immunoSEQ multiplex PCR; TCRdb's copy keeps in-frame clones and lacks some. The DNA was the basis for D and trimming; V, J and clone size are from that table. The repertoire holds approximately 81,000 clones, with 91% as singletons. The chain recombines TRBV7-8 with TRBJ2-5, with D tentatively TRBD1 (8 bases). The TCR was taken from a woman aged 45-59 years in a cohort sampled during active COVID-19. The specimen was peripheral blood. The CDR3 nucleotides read TGTGCCAGCAGACTAGGGAGGGCAGGGGGCAGCCAGGAGACCCAGTACTTC. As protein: CASRLGRAGGSQETQYF.